The clone carrying this T cell receptor beta chain has more than one count but fewer than ten. Original methodology: Quantification of nucleated cells was approximated via reference gene primer amplification. Method: immunoSEQ multiplex PCR; TCRdb's copy keeps in-frame clones and lacks some. From that table come the V and J calls and clone size; the DNA was used to work out D and trimming. The sample shows tens of thousands of clones, about four fifths of them seen only once. Trimming pared 3 bases from V and 4 bases from J, leaving 9 bases between. The CDR3 is made up of 13 amino acids. These data originate in a study of blood T cell repertoires in COVID-19. Background on the study: Samples came from the United States, Italy and Spain, spanning acute and convalescent COVID-19. T cells, B-cell-depleted T cells, or PBMCs supplied cDNA or gDNA.

The source material was peripheral blood. The TCR was taken from a woman aged 70 to 79 with acute or convalescent COVID-19. V and J are TRBV12-3 or TRBV12-4 and TRBJ2-5; D gene uncertain. CDR3 residues: CASSFTAAETQYF. The CDR3, as DNA: TGTGCCAGCAGTTTCACAGCAGCAGAGACCCAGTACTTC.